One sample yielded the 5 T cell receptor beta chains listed below, sequenced in a study of cytomegalovirus exposure and HLA in healthy donors. The PCR had 60 Vbeta and 13 Jbeta primers. Some clones are missing from TCRdb's copy, which holds only in-frame ones; the method was immunoSEQ multiplex PCR. The sample has approximately 190,000 clones; 65% to 85% are singletons. The material sequenced was PBMCs. Source of these receptors: a middle-aged man in good health and CMV-seronegative.

This clone was picked up a small number of times. The chain employs TRBV4-3 and TRBJ1-2; D call uncertain. Looked up from germline, CDR1 is LGHNA and CDR2 is YSLEER. The V end was cut by 0 bases, the J end by 0 bases, with 11 bases between. The CDR3 has 16 residues. CDR3 sequence reads: CASSQDARVSNYGYTF. CDR3 bases: TGCGCCAGCAGCCAAGATGCCCGGGTTTCTAACTATGGCTACACCTTC.

This clone was counted only a few times. The chain joins TRBV6-5 to TRBJ1-5; D gene uncertain. This CDR3 has 13 amino acids. Germline V gives CDR1 MNHEY, CDR2 SVGAGI. V shed 5 bases and J shed 4 bases, with 9 bases lying between them. CDR3 sequence: CASSPQINQPQHF. The CDR3 DNA reads TGTGCCAGCAGTCCCCAGATTAATCAGCCCCAGCATTTT.

This sequence joins TRBV7-8 and TRBJ1-6; D uncertain. The CDR3 extends over 13 amino acids. Germline-derived CDR1 and CDR2 are SGHVS and FQNEAQ. V gave up 3 bases and J gave up 8 bases, with 8 bases separating them. This chain's CDR3 is CASSFDGDSPLHF. Here the CDR3 DNA reads TGTGCCAGCAGCTTCGACGGGGATTCACCCCTCCACTTT. The whole variable domain, filled in from reference TRBV7-8 and TRBJ1-6, reads GAGVSQSPRYKVAKRGQDVALRCDPISGHVSLFWYQQALGQGPEFLTYFQNEAQLDKSGLPSDRFFAERPEGSVSTLKIQRTQQEDSAVYLCASSFDGDSPLHFGNGTRLTVT.

The chain employs TRBV4-3 and TRBJ2-4; 14 bases agree with TRBD2. With V trimmed by 2 bases and J by 13 bases, 10 bases remained unmatched. CDR3 size: 16 residues. Looked up from germline, CDR1 is LGHNA and CDR2 is YSLEER. Here the CDR3 DNA reads TGCGCCAGCAGCCAAACTCGGACTAGCGGGGGGACCTCCCAGTACTTC. Residues: CASSQTRTSGGTSQYF.

A note on this clone: This same CDR3 is encoded by further DNA sequences in the sample. V is TRBV5-1 and J is TRBJ2-2, with D perhaps matching TRBD1 (6 bases). Germline CDR1 reads SGHRS; CDR2 reads YFSETQ. Trimming took 8 bases from V and 1 from J, leaving 9 bases between them. CDR3 size: 13 residues. As DNA, the CDR3 is TGCGCCAGTAGGACAGAGAACACCGGGGAGCTGTTTTTT. Its protein is CASRTENTGELFF. Full variable domain (rest looked up from reference TRBV5-1 and TRBJ2-2): KAGVTQTPRYLIKTRGQQVTLSCSPISGHRSVSWYQQTPGQGLQFLFEYFSETQRNKGNFPGRFSGRQFSNSRSEMNVSTLELGDSALYLCASRTENTGELFFGEGSRLTVL.